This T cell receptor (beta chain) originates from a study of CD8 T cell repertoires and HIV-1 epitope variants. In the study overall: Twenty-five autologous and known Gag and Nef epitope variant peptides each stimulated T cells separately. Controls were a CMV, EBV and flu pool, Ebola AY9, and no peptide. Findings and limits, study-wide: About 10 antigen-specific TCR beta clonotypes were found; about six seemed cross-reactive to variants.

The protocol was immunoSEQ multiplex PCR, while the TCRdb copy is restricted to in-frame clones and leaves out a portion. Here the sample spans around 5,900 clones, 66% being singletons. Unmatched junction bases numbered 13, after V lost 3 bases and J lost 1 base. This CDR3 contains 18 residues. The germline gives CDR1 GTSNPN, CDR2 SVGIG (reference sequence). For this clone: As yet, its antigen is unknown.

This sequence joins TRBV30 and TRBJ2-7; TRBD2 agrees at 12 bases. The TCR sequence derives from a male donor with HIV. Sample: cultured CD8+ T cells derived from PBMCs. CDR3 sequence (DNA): TGTGCCTGGAGCGATACTAGCGGGGGGAACCTCATTTCCTACGAGCAGTACTTC. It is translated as CAWSDTSGGNLISYEQYF.